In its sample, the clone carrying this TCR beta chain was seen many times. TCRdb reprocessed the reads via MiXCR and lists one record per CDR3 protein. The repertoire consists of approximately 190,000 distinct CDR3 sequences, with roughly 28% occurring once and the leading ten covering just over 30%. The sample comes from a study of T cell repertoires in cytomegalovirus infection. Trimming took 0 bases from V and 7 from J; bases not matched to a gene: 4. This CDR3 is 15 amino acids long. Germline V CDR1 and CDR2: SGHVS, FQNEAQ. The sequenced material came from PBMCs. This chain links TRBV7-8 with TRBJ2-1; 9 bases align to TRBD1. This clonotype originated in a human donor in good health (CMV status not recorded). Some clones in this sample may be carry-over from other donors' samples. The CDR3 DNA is TGTGCCAGCAGCTTAGCCGGACAGGGGAGGAATGAGCAGTTCTTC. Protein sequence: CASSLAGQGRNEQFF.